This TCR beta chain was recorded in a study of blood T cell repertoires in COVID-19. The protocol was immunoSEQ multiplex PCR, while the TCRdb copy is restricted to in-frame clones and leaves out a portion. The data show 150,000 to 170,000 clones, roughly four fifths seen once. Germline V CDR1 and CDR2: SNHLY, FYNNEI. The CDR3 runs to 12 residues. Deletions cut 3 bases from V and 5 bases from J, with 5 bases between. The sequencing sample was made of peripheral blood. The sequence came from a woman aged 55-70 years with acute or convalescent COVID-19. The chain recombines TRBV2 with TRBJ1-5, with D unclear. CDR3 sequence: CASSDRYQPQHF. The CDR3 DNA is TGTGCCAGCAGTGACAGGTATCAGCCCCAGCATTTT.